The rows below give T cell receptor beta chains drawn from one sample of a study of cytomegalovirus exposure and HLA in healthy donors. Here immunoSEQ multiplex PCR was the method, and the copy in TCRdb shows in-frame clones only, minus some. The repertoire holds 100,000 to 120,000 clones, with more than 60% as singletons. Sequencing was done on a sample of PBMCs. These receptors were collected from a male donor in good health and CMV-seronegative. Each CDR3 is given with its conserved first and last residue. The D gene is left open where the match is weak. Clone size, where shown, is once, few, many, or a class for clones that have expanded.

len: 14; d_gene: -; j_gene: TRBJ1-1; v_gene: TRBV15; abundance: -; CDR3nt: TGTGCCACCAGCAGAGAGGCCTGGAACACTGAAGCTTTCTTT; CDR3aa: CATSREAWNTEAFF
len: 14; d_gene: -; j_gene: TRBJ1-1; v_gene: TRBV5-5; abundance: -; CDR3nt: TGTGCCAGCAGCTTTTGGGGAGGAGAGACTGAAGCTTTCTTT; CDR3aa: CASSFWGGETEAFF
len: 15; d_gene: -; j_gene: TRBJ1-5; v_gene: TRBV11-3; abundance: -; CDR3nt: TGTGCCAGCAGCTGGGGGACAAGTAGCAATCAGCCCCAGCATTTT; CDR3aa: CASSWGTSSNQPQHF
len: 16; d_gene: -; j_gene: TRBJ2-2; v_gene: TRBV7-3; abundance: -; CDR3nt: TGTGCCAGCAGCGCCTGGCCTAGCGCAAACACCGGGGAGCTGTTTTTT; CDR3aa: CASSAWPSANTGELFF
len: 15; d_gene: -; j_gene: TRBJ1-6; v_gene: TRBV7-2; abundance: -; CDR3nt: TGTGCCAGCAGCTTAGCCAGGGTACATAATTCACCCCTCCACTTT; CDR3aa: CASSLARVHNSPLHF
len: 14; d_gene: -; j_gene: TRBJ1-5; v_gene: TRBV18; abundance: -; CDR3nt: TGTGCCAGCTCACCAGGACCGGGAGATCAGCCCCAGCATTTT; CDR3aa: CASSPGPGDQPQHF
len: 14; d_gene: -; j_gene: TRBJ2-7; v_gene: TRBV14; abundance: once; CDR3nt: TGTGCCAGCAGCCGCCTGGACAGTCCCTACGAGCAGTACTTC; CDR3aa: CASSRLDSPYEQYF
len: 14; d_gene: -; j_gene: TRBJ1-2; v_gene: TRBV6-1; abundance: -; CDR3nt: TGTGCCGGCAGTGGGACAAGAAGGAACTATGGCTACACCTTC; CDR3aa: CAGSGTRRNYGYTF
len: 15; d_gene: TRBD1; j_gene: TRBJ1-1; v_gene: TRBV6-6; abundance: -; CDR3nt: TGTGCCAGCAGTTACTCTATCCCAGGGGGGACTGAAGCTTTCTTT; CDR3aa: CASSYSIPGGTEAFF
len: 14; d_gene: -; j_gene: TRBJ1-1; v_gene: TRBV7-6; abundance: -; CDR3nt: TGTGCCAGCAGCCAAGACAGCCTCAACACTGAAGCTTTCTTT; CDR3aa: CASSQDSLNTEAFF
len: 14; d_gene: TRBD2; j_gene: TRBJ2-3; v_gene: TRBV5-6; abundance: few; CDR3nt: TGTGCCAGCAGCTTGACTAGCGTAGTAGATACGCAGTATTTT; CDR3aa: CASSLTSVVDTQYF
len: 13; d_gene: -; j_gene: TRBJ2-3; v_gene: TRBV29-1; abundance: once; CDR3nt: TGCAGCGTTGGACATTCTAGCACAGATACGCAGTATTTT; CDR3aa: CSVGHSSTDTQYF
len: 14; d_gene: -; j_gene: TRBJ2-4; v_gene: TRBV30; abundance: -; CDR3nt: TGTGCCTGGGGTGGGACAACTGGCAAAAACATTCAGTACTTC; CDR3aa: CAWGGTTGKNIQYF
len: 15; d_gene: TRBD2; j_gene: TRBJ2-7; v_gene: TRBV6-5; abundance: -; CDR3nt: TGTGCCAGCAGTTACTCGAGAGGCCCGGGGGGCGAGCAGTACTTC; CDR3aa: CASSYSRGPGGEQYF
len: 16; d_gene: TRBD2; j_gene: TRBJ2-3; v_gene: TRBV5-6; abundance: -; CDR3nt: TGTGCCAGCAGCCGAGGACTAGCGGGGAGCACAGATACGCAGTATTTT; CDR3aa: CASSRGLAGSTDTQYF
len: 17; d_gene: -; j_gene: TRBJ2-2; v_gene: TRBV9; abundance: -; CDR3nt: TGTGCCAGCAGCGTAGCCCCGGGTGGCAGGAACACCGGGGAGCTGTTTTTT; CDR3aa: CASSVAPGGRNTGELFF
len: 15; d_gene: -; j_gene: TRBJ2-1; v_gene: TRBV28; abundance: -; CDR3nt: TGTGCCAGCAGCTATAGCGGAAGCTCCTACAATGAGCAGTTCTTC; CDR3aa: CASSYSGSSYNEQFF
len: 15; d_gene: TRBD1; j_gene: TRBJ2-2; v_gene: TRBV5-1; abundance: -; CDR3nt: TGCGCCAGCAGCCGGACAGGACAGAACACCGGGGAGCTGTTTTTT; CDR3aa: CASSRTGQNTGELFF
len: 16; d_gene: TRBD2; j_gene: TRBJ2-3; v_gene: TRBV27; abundance: -; CDR3nt: TGTGCCAGCAACCCAGGCGGGAGCCTATTCGGAGATACGCAGTATTTT; CDR3aa: CASNPGGSLFGDTQYF
len: 18; d_gene: TRBD2; j_gene: TRBJ2-7; v_gene: TRBV7-9; abundance: -; CDR3nt: TGTGCCAGCAGCCCCGCGGTAGCGGGAGATACGGGGGATTACGAGCAGTACTTC; CDR3aa: CASSPAVAGDTGDYEQYF
len: 15; d_gene: -; j_gene: TRBJ2-5; v_gene: TRBV11-3; abundance: few; CDR3nt: TGTGCCAGCAGCTCCCCGGGGCCGGACTACGGGACCCAGTACTTC; CDR3aa: CASSSPGPDYGTQYF
len: 16; d_gene: TRBD2; j_gene: TRBJ2-1; v_gene: TRBV4-2; abundance: -; CDR3nt: TGTGCCAGCAGCCAAGCCGGGGGGGGAGGGGGAGGTGAGCAGTTCTTC; CDR3aa: CASSQAGGGGGGEQFF
len: 13; d_gene: TRBD1; j_gene: TRBJ1-2; v_gene: TRBV7-3; abundance: -; CDR3nt: TGTGCCAGCAGCCCGGGACAGGGAAATGGCTACACCTTC; CDR3aa: CASSPGQGNGYTF
len: 12; d_gene: -; j_gene: TRBJ2-5; v_gene: TRBV5-6; abundance: -; CDR3nt: TGTGCCAGCAGCTTGTATCTCCGGGAGCAGTACTTC; CDR3aa: CASSLYLREQYF